This T cell receptor (beta chain) was sequenced during a study of a mutant IDH1 vaccine in newly diagnosed glioma. Study-level information: Vaccination was launched 4-6 weeks after radiotherapy alone, or with temozolomide cycles. Visits designated V12 and V13 were conducted at weeks 35 and 47, respectively. Most had both radiotherapy and temozolomide beforehand; others had only one. Notes on the study in general: Pseudoprogression appears to have had no connection to changes in top peripheral T cell clonotypes.

Regarding this clone: Its specificity is unknown.

Germline-derived CDR1 and CDR2 are SGHNT and YENEEA. V gave up 4 bases and J gave up 1 base, with 7 bases separating them. The CDR3 has 13 amino acids. The time point was: week 35, safety follow-up. Each vaccine dose was 300 ug of mutant IDH1 20-mer peptide, with topical imiquimod. The protocol was immunoSEQ multiplex PCR, while the TCRdb copy is restricted to in-frame clones and leaves out a portion. The sample contains tens of thousands of clones, 65% to 80% of which appear only once. The chain employs TRBV11-3 and TRBJ1-1; no definite D call. The sequence was collected from a man aged 45-60 years with glioma. The sample here was PBMCs, taken from a glioma patient whose treatment included an IDH1 peptide vaccine. As DNA, the CDR3 is TGTGCCAGCAGCTCCAACCCGAACACTGAAGCTTTCTTT. Its protein is CASSSNPNTEAFF.